This T cell receptor (beta chain) was captured in a study of cytomegalovirus exposure and HLA in healthy donors. General study points: The likely explanation for a cluster of highly shared sequence variants was sequencing artifact. In a later analysis, TCR beta V- and J-gene trimming was associated with a missense DCLRE1C variant.

Germline lookup yields CDR1 SGHKS and CDR2 YYEKEE (reference sequence). V was cut by 4 bases and J by 5 bases, with 18 bases left in between. This CDR3 comprises 15 residues. This clone was counted only a few times. The antigen is undetermined. Primers: 60 Vbeta forward and 13 Jbeta reverse. Here immunoSEQ multiplex PCR was the method, and the copy in TCRdb shows in-frame clones only, minus some. The sample has about 130,000 clones; about 70% are singletons. The receptor was isolated from a male donor in good health and CMV-seronegative. Source material: PBMCs. This sequence joins TRBV5-5 and TRBJ1-2; maybe TRBD1 (5 bases). The CDR3: CASSELPGLPYGYTF. For the CDR3, the DNA is TGTGCCAGCAGCGAACTACCGGGACTGCCTTATGGCTACACCTTC.